A selection of T cell receptor beta chains follows, all from one sample in a study of early T cells in non-severe SARS-CoV-2 infection. MiXCR, applied by TCRdb to the 5' RACE reads, yields one record per CDR3 protein. Among about 44,000 distinct CDR3 sequences listed, around 6.1% were seen once. Specimen: whole blood, collected at baseline. Receptors originate from an adult who was a healthcare worker with PCR-confirmed SARS-CoV-2 infection or an uninfected control (not recorded which). The CDR3 runs from the conserved cysteine through the conserved F or W. A D gene is named only where the DNA matches it firmly. Part of the rows lack a size; the others show once, few, many or a class for expanded clones.

D gene	V gene	J gene	clone size	CDR3 DNA	CDR3 protein
-	TRBV27	TRBJ2-2	many	TGTGCCAGTTGGTCGGTCGGACTTGGAATCGGGGAGCTGTTTTTT	CASWSVGLGIGELFF
TRBD2	TRBV13	TRBJ2-1	-	TGTGCCAGCAGGGATCGGACTAGCGGGGCATCAAGATACAATGAGCAGTTCTTC	CASRDRTSGASRYNEQFF
-	TRBV5-4	TRBJ2-7	many	TGTGCCAGCAGCTTGGATGAGCTCCTACGAGGCGAGCAGTACTTC	CASSLDELLRGEQYF
TRBD1	TRBV20-1	TRBJ1-5	few	TGCAGTGCTTTACGGGACAGGGGACCGTATAGCAATCAGCCCCAGCATTTT	CSALRDRGPYSNQPQHF
-	TRBV27	TRBJ1-2	-	TGTGCCAGCAGTACTCCAGGTGTGGCTGGCTACACCTTC	CASSTPGVAGYTF
-	TRBV28	TRBJ2-4	-	TGTGCCAGCAGTTTAAAGTCCCCACCCTCCCAGTACTTC	CASSLKSPPSQYF
-	TRBV27	TRBJ2-5	many	TGTGCCAGCAGCCCCGAGATAGGAGAGACCCAGTACTTC	CASSPEIGETQYF
-	TRBV30	TRBJ1-1	few	TGTGCCTGGATTACAGGGAAAGCTTTCTTT	CAWITGKAFF
-	TRBV4-2	TRBJ2-1	many	TGTGCCAGCAGCCAAGAGGGTCGGCCCCCCTACAATGAGCAGTTCTTC	CASSQEGRPPYNEQFF
TRBD1	TRBV20-1	TRBJ1-4	few	TGCAGTGCTAGAGATGGGAGGACAGGGGGGAGAGAAAAACTGTTTTTT	CSARDGRTGGREKLFF
-	TRBV29-1	TRBJ1-2	many	TGCAGCGTTGAAGAAACGATAAATGGCTACACCTTC	CSVEETINGYTF
-	TRBV6-6	TRBJ1-3	-	TGTGCCAGCAGTTACTCGACCGGAAACACCATATATTTT	CASSYSTGNTIYF
-	TRBV28	TRBJ2-7	-	TGTGCCAGCAGTTTGGCAGCTGGAAGGTACGAGCAGTACTTC	CASSLAAGRYEQYF
TRBD1	TRBV11-3	TRBJ2-5	many	TGTGCCAGCAGCTCGGACAGGGGACAAGAGACCCAGTACTTC	CASSSDRGQETQYF
-	TRBV9	TRBJ2-6	few	TGTGCCAGCAGCGTAGCTGGACAGCGGACTCAGGCCCTTACTGGGGCCAACGTCCTGACTTTC	CASSVAGQRTQALTGANVLTF
-	TRBV20-1	TRBJ1-1	few	TGCAGTGCCGGGGAGGAAAACATGAACACTGAAGCTTTCTTT	CSAGEENMNTEAFF
-	TRBV6-2/TRBV6-3	TRBJ1-1	many	TGTGCCAGCAGCTCCGGGCAGGGAAGCTCTGAAGCTTTCTTT	CASSSGQGSSEAFF
-	TRBV7-6	TRBJ2-7	-	TGTGCCAGCAGCGTCCGGCCTGGCGGCGAGCAGTACTTC	CASSVRPGGEQYF
-	TRBV24-1	TRBJ2-2	few	TGTGCCACCAGTGATCCAGGGTCTTCCGGGGAGCTGTTTTTT	CATSDPGSSGELFF
-	TRBV7-3	TRBJ1-1	many	TGTGCCAGCAGCTTCAAGGCCGACACTGAAGCTTTCTTT	CASSFKADTEAFF
-	TRBV5-1	TRBJ2-1	-	TGCGCCAGCAGCGCAGAGGGGGACTTCGGATACAATGAGCAGTTCTTC	CASSAEGDFGYNEQFF
-	TRBV7-9	TRBJ1-4	-	TGTGCCAGCAGCTCGGGACCCTTCGAAAAACTGTTTTTT	CASSSGPFEKLFF
-	TRBV2	TRBJ2-3	many	TGTGCCAGCAGTGAATGGAGCTCCTCCCTACCCACAGATACGCAGTATTTT	CASSEWSSSLPTDTQYF
-	TRBV5-1	TRBJ1-1	-	TGCGCCAGCAGCTTACAAGTGACAGGCCACACTGAAGCTTTCTTT	CASSLQVTGHTEAFF
-	TRBV20-1	TRBJ2-1	-	TGCAGTGTTACGGGGACGGGGAGCTCCTACAATGAGCAGTTCTTC	CSVTGTGSSYNEQFF
-	TRBV7-2	TRBJ1-2	few	TGTGCCAGCAGCTCGCTACCGGGATCTCATGGCTACACCTTC	CASSSLPGSHGYTF
-	TRBV7-8	TRBJ2-2	many	TGTGCCAGCAGCCTGAGGGAAACCGGGGAGCTGTTTTTT	CASSLRETGELFF
TRBD1	TRBV6-4	TRBJ2-3	few	TGTGCCAGCAGCGCGACAGGGACAGATACGCAGTATTTT	CASSATGTDTQYF
-	TRBV11-2	TRBJ1-2	few	TGTGCCAGCAGCCAAGGGCAGAGAAATGGCTACACCTTC	CASSQGQRNGYTF
-	TRBV4-1	TRBJ2-1	many	TGCGCCAGCAGCCAAAGTAGCGCCTGGAGCTCCTACAATGAGCAGTTCTTC	CASSQSSAWSSYNEQFF
TRBD2	TRBV7-2	TRBJ2-5	many	TGTGCCAGCAGCCGTACTAGCGGGGGGTTCCAAGAGACCCAGTACTTC	CASSRTSGGFQETQYF
TRBD2	TRBV5-6	TRBJ2-1	many	TGTGCCAGCAGCTTCACTAGCGGGGCTGACAATGAGCAGTTCTTC	CASSFTSGADNEQFF
-	TRBV4-1	TRBJ1-2	many	TGCGCCAGCAGCCATGAGGCCCGAAAAAATGGCTACACCTTC	CASSHEARKNGYTF
-	TRBV27	TRBJ2-7	few	TGTGCCAGCAGTTTGAGCAGCTCCAGCGTCTCCGAGCAGTACTTC	CASSLSSSSVSEQYF
-	TRBV18	TRBJ2-7	-	TGTGCCAGCTCACCCAATCCGGGGTCAGGCCAATACGAGCAGTACTTC	CASSPNPGSGQYEQYF
TRBD1	TRBV28	TRBJ1-1	many	TGTGCCAGCAGTTTAAGGACAGGGGGGAGCACTGAAGCTTTCTTT	CASSLRTGGSTEAFF
TRBD1	TRBV7-9	TRBJ2-3	many	TGTGCCAGCAGCTTAGGAGGGGGCGCAGATACGCAGTATTTT	CASSLGGGADTQYF
TRBD1	TRBV18	TRBJ2-7	few	TGTGCCAGCTCACGAAAACAGGGGATCGACGAGCAGTACTTC	CASSRKQGIDEQYF
-	TRBV7-9	TRBJ2-3	many	TGTGCCAGCAGCCCCCGGGTCGGACTATTGGATACGCAGTATTTT	CASSPRVGLLDTQYF
-	TRBV20-1	TRBJ2-5	few	TGCAGTGCTAGGTCCGCCGCGGAGACCCAGTACTTC	CSARSAAETQYF
-	TRBV10-3	TRBJ2-5	many	TGTGCCATCAGTGATAAGCGCGGAGAGACCCAGTACTTC	CAISDKRGETQYF
-	TRBV2	TRBJ2-5	-	TGTGCCAGCACCCCTAGAGGTACAGGAAACCGGAGGACCCAGTACTTC	CASTPRGTGNRRTQYF
-	TRBV20-1	TRBJ2-4	many	TGCAGTGCTAGAGATCCAGGGAGGGGGACCAAAAACATTCAGTACTTC	CSARDPGRGTKNIQYF
-	TRBV24-1	TRBJ1-1	many	TGTGCCACCAGGCGGGGAAACACTGAAGCTTTCTTT	CATRRGNTEAFF
-	TRBV12-3/TRBV12-4	TRBJ1-2	-	TGTGCCAGCAGTCGCAGGACGGATTATGGCTACACCTTC	CASSRRTDYGYTF
-	TRBV12-3/TRBV12-4	TRBJ1-1	-	TGTGCCAGCAGTTTACCGACTTTGGCTTTCTTT	CASSLPTLAFF
-	TRBV4-1	TRBJ1-5	many	TGCGCCAGCAGCCCTTACCGGGACGGCTACCTTCAGCCCCAGCATTTT	CASSPYRDGYLQPQHF
-	TRBV6-2/TRBV6-3	TRBJ2-1	few	TGTGCCAGCAGTATAGGACTCTCCGTGGCTGAGCAGTTCTTC	CASSIGLSVAEQFF
TRBD2	TRBV6-5	TRBJ2-2	once	TGTGCCAGCAGCAGGACTAGCGGGAGTCCCGGGGAGCTGTTTTTT	CASSRTSGSPGELFF
TRBD2	TRBV6-2/TRBV6-3	TRBJ2-2	medium-sized	TGTGCCAGCAGTCCCGGGACTAGCACCGGGGAGCTGTTTTTT	CASSPGTSTGELFF